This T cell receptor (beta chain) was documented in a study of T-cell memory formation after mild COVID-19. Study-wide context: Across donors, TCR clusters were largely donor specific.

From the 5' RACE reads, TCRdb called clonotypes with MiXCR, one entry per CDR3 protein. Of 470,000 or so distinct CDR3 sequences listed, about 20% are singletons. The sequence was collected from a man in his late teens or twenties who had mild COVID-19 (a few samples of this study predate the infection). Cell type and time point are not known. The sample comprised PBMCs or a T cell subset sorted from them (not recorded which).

The CDR3 region is CSAQGQGNQPQHF. CDR3 sequence (DNA): TGCAGTGCCCAGGGACAGGGGAATCAGCCCCAGCATTTT. This chain joins TRBV20-1 and TRBJ1-5; 10 nucleotides match TRBD1. Looked up from germline, CDR1 is DFQATT and CDR2 is SNEGSKA (reference sequence). There are 13 residues in the CDR3. The J segment lost 4 bases and the V segment lost 6 bases, leaving 3 bases of the junction unmatched.